One TCR beta chain is described in this entry. V was pared by 2 bases and J by 1 base, with 9 bases between. This CDR3 spans 15 amino acids. CDR1 is SNHLY, CDR2 FYNNEI, per germline. The repertoire was sequenced with immunoSEQ multiplex PCR; TCRdb's copy has only in-frame clones and lacks some. The data hold about 19,000 clones, with 86% observed a single time. This specimen comes from a study of OX40 agonist ivuxolimab in advanced cancers. At the level of the study: Partial responses were seen in three patients, one with hepatocellular carcinoma and two with cutaneous melanoma.

V usage is TRBV2 and J usage is TRBJ1-5; D not certain. Source: CD4+ or CD8+ T cells sorted from blood, taken in a trial of the OX40 agonist ivuxolimab. This receptor was identified in an adult with an advanced solid tumor such as melanoma, head and neck, liver or kidney cancer. The CDR3 loop is CASSERVYSNQPQHF. In DNA, the CDR3 is TGTGCCAGCAGTGAACGGGTTTACAGCAATCAGCCCCAGCATTTT.